A selection of T cell receptor beta chains follows, all from one sample in a study of naive and memory T cell subsets. TCRdb reprocessed the 5' RACE reads with MiXCR, giving one entry per CDR3 protein. The table shows more than 50,000 distinct CDR3 sequences, with around 8% occurring only once. These receptors originate from a female donor in good health. CDR3s include the opening cysteine and the closing phenylalanine or tryptophan. The order of the fields is V gene, D gene, J gene, clone size, CDR3 DNA, CDR3 protein. The D gene is left open where the match is weak. The size entry is marked missing in some rows and otherwise reads once, few, many or a size class.

V: TRBV12-3/TRBV12-4; D: -; J: TRBJ2-2; size: many; DNA: TGTGCCAGCAGGCAGCAGTCCGGGGAGCTGTTTTTT; CDR3: CASRQQSGELFF
V: TRBV29-1; D: -; J: TRBJ1-2; size: -; DNA: TGCAGCGCAACGGACGGAGGGAGCTATGGCTACACCTTC; CDR3: CSATDGGSYGYTF
V: TRBV18; D: -; J: TRBJ2-7; size: many; DNA: TGTGCCAGCTCAATAACAGGGCGCTCCTACGAGCAGTACTTC; CDR3: CASSITGRSYEQYF
V: TRBV20-1; D: -; J: TRBJ2-1; size: few; DNA: TGCAGTGCTAACCGAAGGAGCTCCTACAATGAGCAGTTCTTC; CDR3: CSANRRSSYNEQFF
V: TRBV15; D: TRBD1; J: TRBJ2-6; size: few; DNA: TGTGCCACCAGCAGACACGACAGGGTCAACGTCCTGACTTTC; CDR3: CATSRHDRVNVLTF
V: TRBV3-1; D: TRBD1; J: TRBJ2-3; size: -; DNA: TGTGCCAGCAGCCAAAGCGACAGGGGTACAGATACGCAGTATTTT; CDR3: CASSQSDRGTDTQYF
V: TRBV11-2; D: TRBD1; J: TRBJ2-3; size: few; DNA: TGTGCCAGCAGCTCAACAGGGGGAGACACAGATACGCAGTATTTT; CDR3: CASSSTGGDTDTQYF
V: TRBV7-9; D: -; J: TRBJ1-4; size: -; DNA: TGTGCCAGCAGCTTAGGATCCCTAGGCGGGGATCCCTTAACTGAAAAACTGTTTTTT; CDR3: CASSLGSLGGDPLTEKLFF
V: TRBV7-3; D: TRBD2; J: TRBJ2-7; size: many; DNA: TGTGCCAGCAGCCCCCGCGGAGGGGTTGTAGCGGGCCCGGGGAAGGAGCAGTACTTC; CDR3: CASSPRGGVVAGPGKEQYF
V: TRBV7-2; D: TRBD1; J: TRBJ1-5; size: many; DNA: TGTGCCAGCAGCTTTACAGGGGGAAGCAATCAGCCCCAGCATTTT; CDR3: CASSFTGGSNQPQHF
V: TRBV9; D: TRBD2; J: TRBJ2-1; size: -; DNA: TGTGCCAGCAGCGTAGGGACTAGCGGATACAATGAGCAGTTCTTC; CDR3: CASSVGTSGYNEQFF
V: TRBV20-1; D: -; J: TRBJ2-7; size: -; DNA: TGCAGTGCTAGAGGGCATATGGTAGAATACGAGCAGTACTTC; CDR3: CSARGHMVEYEQYF
V: TRBV5-1; D: TRBD1; J: TRBJ2-7; size: many; DNA: TGCGCCAGCAGCTGGACAGGGTCGGACGAGCAGTACTTC; CDR3: CASSWTGSDEQYF
V: TRBV7-6; D: -; J: TRBJ2-2; size: few; DNA: TGTGCCAGCAGCTCCGGGGCGAACACCGGGGAGCTGTTTTTT; CDR3: CASSSGANTGELFF
V: TRBV2; D: -; J: TRBJ2-7; size: -; DNA: TGTGCCAGCAGTGACCCGACCTGGAGGGAGCAGTACTTC; CDR3: CASSDPTWREQYF
V: TRBV7-3; D: TRBD2; J: TRBJ2-1; size: -; DNA: TGTGCCAGCAGCCCGAGACTAGCGGGACTCTACAATGAGCAGTTCTTC; CDR3: CASSPRLAGLYNEQFF
V: TRBV28; D: -; J: TRBJ2-7; size: -; DNA: TGTGCCAGCAGTGAGACGAGCCCAGGGTCCTACGAGCAGTACTTC; CDR3: CASSETSPGSYEQYF
V: TRBV29-1; D: -; J: TRBJ2-4; size: -; DNA: TGCAGCGGGCGATTGACAGACAAAAACATTCAGTACTTC; CDR3: CSGRLTDKNIQYF
V: TRBV28; D: -; J: TRBJ2-3; size: few; DNA: TGTGCCAGCAGTCAACTCCGAACGCAGTATTTT; CDR3: CASSQLRTQYF
V: TRBV9; D: -; J: TRBJ1-2; size: many; DNA: TGTGCCAGCAGCGTAGCGGCTTCAGAAGTCTATGGCTACACCTTC; CDR3: CASSVAASEVYGYTF
V: TRBV19; D: TRBD2; J: TRBJ2-7; size: -; DNA: TGTGCCAGTAGAAGCTCTAGCGGGGAGCCCTACGAGCAGTACTTC; CDR3: CASRSSSGEPYEQYF
V: TRBV27; D: -; J: TRBJ1-1; size: many; DNA: TGTGCCAGCAGTGATAGGGGAGCCGTGAACACTGAAGCTTTCTTT; CDR3: CASSDRGAVNTEAFF
V: TRBV6-1; D: TRBD1; J: TRBJ1-5; size: -; DNA: TGTGCCAGCAGTGAGGGGTTAACCGGGACAGGGAAACGGCCCCAGCATTTT; CDR3: CASSEGLTGTGKRPQHF
V: TRBV27; D: TRBD1; J: TRBJ1-1; size: -; DNA: TGTGCCAGCAGTTTAACAGGGGGCGGGTGGAACACTGAAGCTTTCTTT; CDR3: CASSLTGGGWNTEAFF
V: TRBV2; D: TRBD2; J: TRBJ2-2; size: few; DNA: TGTGCCAGCAGTGGGACTAGAGACGGGGAGCTGTTTTTT; CDR3: CASSGTRDGELFF
V: TRBV18; D: -; J: TRBJ2-5; size: -; DNA: TGTGCCAGCTCAAACGGACAGCAAGAGACCCAGTACTTC; CDR3: CASSNGQQETQYF
V: TRBV19; D: -; J: TRBJ1-2; size: -; DNA: TGTGCCAGTAGTCCAACCCAGATTAACTATGGCTACACCTTC; CDR3: CASSPTQINYGYTF
V: TRBV6-6; D: -; J: TRBJ2-3; size: many; DNA: TGTGCCAGCAGGGGGACCAGCACAGATACGCAGTATTTT; CDR3: CASRGTSTDTQYF
V: TRBV5-5; D: -; J: TRBJ1-1; size: many; DNA: TGTGCCAGCAGCTTGGGCAGAAACACTGAAGCTTTCTTT; CDR3: CASSLGRNTEAFF
V: TRBV28; D: -; J: TRBJ1-2; size: -; DNA: TGTGCCAGCAAGGAGGCCTATGGCTACACCTTC; CDR3: CASKEAYGYTF
V: TRBV6-1; D: -; J: TRBJ1-4; size: few; DNA: TGTGCCAGCAGTGAAGCAAGGATCCGTGAAAAACTGTTTTTT; CDR3: CASSEARIREKLFF
V: TRBV20-1; D: -; J: TRBJ1-1; size: -; DNA: TGCAGTGCTAGGTCACCGAACACTGAAGCTTTCTTT; CDR3: CSARSPNTEAFF
V: TRBV11-2; D: -; J: TRBJ1-3; size: many; DNA: TGTGCCAGCAGCTCCTATGCGGCGAATCCCTTCCGGACTAGGAGAAACACCATATATTTT; CDR3: CASSSYAANPFRTRRNTIYF
V: TRBV25-1; D: -; J: TRBJ1-4; size: many; DNA: TGTGCCAGCAGTGAACGGCAGGAGTTTGCAACTAATGAAAAACTGTTTTTT; CDR3: CASSERQEFATNEKLFF
V: TRBV19; D: TRBD2; J: TRBJ2-1; size: -; DNA: TGTGCCAGTAGTGTTCCACCGGGACTAGCGGGAGGTGGTGAGCAGTTCTTC; CDR3: CASSVPPGLAGGGEQFF
V: TRBV24-1; D: TRBD1; J: TRBJ2-1; size: -; DNA: TGTGCCACCAGTGTTGGGGGTCGGGGACAGGGGGCAAATGAGCAGTTCTTC; CDR3: CATSVGGRGQGANEQFF
V: TRBV10-2; D: -; J: TRBJ1-2; size: many; DNA: TGCGCCAGCAGTGGGACCCAGAGCGTCGGCTACACCTTC; CDR3: CASSGTQSVGYTF
V: TRBV29-1; D: TRBD1; J: TRBJ2-6; size: few; DNA: TGCAGCGTTCCCGGGACAGGCTTCTCTGGGGCCAACGTCCTGACTTTC; CDR3: CSVPGTGFSGANVLTF
V: TRBV7-9; D: -; J: TRBJ1-2; size: few; DNA: TGTGCCAGCAGTCAGGTCGGGCAGGGGTTCGATGGCTACACCTTC; CDR3: CASSQVGQGFDGYTF
V: TRBV28; D: -; J: TRBJ2-1; size: -; DNA: TGTGCCAGCAGTTTTAGCGGAGACCCCTACAATGAGCAGTTCTTC; CDR3: CASSFSGDPYNEQFF
V: TRBV27; D: -; J: TRBJ1-6; size: -; DNA: TGTGCCAGCAGTTTCTTTAATTCACCCCTCCACTTT; CDR3: CASSFFNSPLHF
V: TRBV12-3/TRBV12-4; D: TRBD1; J: TRBJ2-7; size: many; DNA: TGTGCCAGCAGTAACAGGGGGCTTGGAGAGCAGTACTTC; CDR3: CASSNRGLGEQYF
V: TRBV9; D: -; J: TRBJ2-3; size: -; DNA: TGTGCCAGCAGCGGAGGACACCCGACTATACGCCATACGCAGTATTTT; CDR3: CASSGGHPTIRHTQYF
V: TRBV9; D: -; J: TRBJ2-5; size: few; DNA: TGTGCCAGCAGCCCGCAGGTGGGGCGGGAGACCCAGTACTTC; CDR3: CASSPQVGRETQYF
V: TRBV29-1; D: -; J: TRBJ2-2; size: few; DNA: TGCAGCGCCCCGGGACACCCGAACACCGGGGAGCTGTTTTTT; CDR3: CSAPGHPNTGELFF
V: TRBV21-1; D: -; J: TRBJ2-3; size: few; DNA: TGTGCCAGCAGCAAGACTAGCGGGAGACTTGGAGATACGCAGTATTTT; CDR3: CASSKTSGRLGDTQYF
V: TRBV3-1; D: -; J: TRBJ1-2; size: few; DNA: TGTGCCAGCAGCCCCTACGGGACCAATGGCTACACCTTC; CDR3: CASSPYGTNGYTF
V: TRBV2; D: -; J: TRBJ1-2; size: -; DNA: TGTGCCAGCAGTGATCAGGAACCGGGCGTCGGTGGCTACACCTTC; CDR3: CASSDQEPGVGGYTF
V: TRBV12-3/TRBV12-4; D: TRBD1; J: TRBJ2-5; size: few; DNA: TGTGCCAGCAGTTTTTGGACAGGGCAAATTGAGCGGGAGACCCAGTACTTC; CDR3: CASSFWTGQIERETQYF
V: TRBV28; D: TRBD1; J: TRBJ2-1; size: -; DNA: TGTGCCAGCAGTTCCCGACAGGGTTACAATGAGCAGTTCTTC; CDR3: CASSSRQGYNEQFF
V: TRBV29-1; D: TRBD1; J: TRBJ1-2; size: few; DNA: TGCAGCGTCCTCGTAGAGGGGGCCAACTATGGCTACACCTTC; CDR3: CSVLVEGANYGYTF
V: TRBV29-1; D: -; J: TRBJ1-1; size: many; DNA: TGCAGCGTTGGGTTGGGGGACGGCACTGAAGCTTTCTTT; CDR3: CSVGLGDGTEAFF
V: TRBV27; D: -; J: TRBJ1-1; size: few; DNA: TGTGCCAGCGGCAGGGGAGGCCCTGAAGCTTTCTTT; CDR3: CASGRGGPEAFF
V: TRBV25-1; D: -; J: TRBJ1-6; size: many; DNA: TGTGCCAGCAGTGACCAGGGGATTCTGTCACCCCTCCACTTT; CDR3: CASSDQGILSPLHF